These 9 T cell receptor beta chains originate from one sample sequenced in a study of blood T cells in healthy people across ages. A J-beta primer mix and a sample-barcoded 5' primer were used in a second PCR of about 7 to 12 cycles. MiXCR, run by TCRdb on the 5' RACE reads, gives a single entry per CDR3 protein. The sample has hundreds of thousands of distinct CDR3 sequences; about a quarter are singletons. Separately, the same data were catalogued under a study of T cells of mothers and their children.

What was sequenced was blood. The receptors derive from a boy younger than 18 in good health.

Here the CDR3 reads CASSPGQGRSYTF. For the CDR3, the DNA is TGTGCCAGCAGCCCGGGGCAGGGACGGAGCTACACCTTC. The chain carries TRBV3-1 and TRBJ1-2; a weak D match, TRBD1 (5 bases). CDR3 length: 13 residues. V was cut by 4 bases and J by 9 bases, with 15 bases left in between. Germline V gene lookup returns CDR1 LGHDT and CDR2 YNNKEL (reference sequence).

This clonotype was found a few times. This chain joins TRBV5-1 and TRBJ2-1, with D unclear. Per germline, CDR1 SGHRS and CDR2 YFSETQ. V gave up 4 bases and J gave up 0 bases, with 14 bases separating them. This CDR3 region has 16 residues. The CDR3 is CASSPKIKSSYNEQFF. The CDR3 nucleotides are TGCGCCAGCAGCCCTAAGATTAAGAGCTCCTACAATGAGCAGTTCTTC.

This clonotype was seen only a few times. This chain connects TRBV4-1 to TRBJ2-7, with 13 nucleotides matching TRBD2. V trimming: 1 base; J trimming: 6 bases; junction bases outside the gene matches: 6. CDR3 length equals 16 residues. Germline CDR1 is MGHRA and CDR2 is YSYEKL. The CDR3 spells CASSQVGLAGSLEQYF. DNA for the CDR3: TGCGCCAGCAGCCAAGTGGGACTAGCGGGGTCCCTCGAGCAGTACTTC.

V is TRBV19 and J is TRBJ2-1; TRBD1 might be the D (7 bases). The germline CDR1 and CDR2 sequences are LNHDA and SQIVND (reference sequence). V lost 3 bases and J lost 0, with 9 bases in between. The CDR3 runs 15 residues. In DNA, the CDR3 is TGTGCCAGTAGTATGGAGGGGGCCTCCTACAATGAGCAGTTCTTC. Its translation: CASSMEGASYNEQFF.

The V call is TRBV4-1, the J call TRBJ2-5; TRBD2 agrees at 8 bases. Germline-derived CDR1 and CDR2 are MGHRA and YSYEKL. Unmatched junction bases numbered 8, after V lost 9 bases and J lost 2 bases. CDR3 size: 14 residues. Here the CDR3 reads CASRAGEHQETQYF. Here the CDR3 DNA reads TGCGCCAGTAGAGCGGGGGAGCATCAAGAGACCCAGTACTTC.

This clonotype was counted a few times. The CDR3 DNA is TGTGCCAGCCATGCATCTCCGACAGGGCGCAACGAGCAGTACTTC. This translates into CASHASPTGRNEQYF. The gene calls are TRBV6-5 and TRBJ2-7; 7 bases agree with TRBD1. The ends lost 8 bases at V and 5 bases at J; junction bases unmatched: 15. There are 15 residues in the CDR3. CDR1 is MNHEY, CDR2 SVGAGI, per germline.

This chain uses TRBV12-3 or TRBV12-4 with TRBJ2-1; TRBD1 agrees at 10 bases. CDR3 length equals 15 residues. V dropped 6 bases and J dropped 7; count of bases not matched to a gene: 9. Here the CDR3 DNA reads TGTGCCAGCAGCCGGACAGGGGGTAAAGGGAATGAGCAGTTCTTC. Translated: CASSRTGGKGNEQFF.

The rearrangement joins TRBV28 to TRBJ1-4, with 8 nucleotides matching TRBD1. CDR1 is MDHEN and CDR2 is SYDVKM in the germline V gene. The V gene end was trimmed by 3 bases and the J gene end by 3 bases; junction bases not matched to a gene: 3. The CDR3 sequence is 15 residues long. The CDR3 spells CASSFWTGSNEKLFF. In nucleotides, the CDR3 is TGTGCCAGCAGTTTCTGGACAGGGTCTAATGAAAAACTGTTTTTT.

The sample holds a few counts of this clonotype. The gene calls are TRBV5-1 and TRBJ1-2; D might be TRBD1 (5 bases). The V end lost 5 bases, the J end lost 7 bases, and 18 bases lay between the germline ends. Looked up from germline, CDR1 is SGHRS and CDR2 is YFSETQ. CDR3 length: 14 residues. This chain's CDR3 is CASRWGPSRLGYTF. The DNA for the CDR3 is TGCGCCAGCAGATGGGGACCCAGCCGGCTTGGCTACACCTTC.